The 16 T cell receptor beta chains below all came from one sample that was sequenced in a study of regulatory T cells in long-lasting Graves disease. Researchers made TCR beta libraries by using iRepertoire HTBI primers and running Arm-PCR on CDR3 regions. TCRdb redid the calling of the multiplex PCR reads with MiXCR, one entry per CDR3 protein. The table lists 400,000 to 450,000 distinct CDR3 sequences, around 14% of them singletons. The time point denotes: newly diagnosed GD, antithyroid drugs for less than 3 months. After RNA was extracted from PBMCs, the TCR library was made from it. The same data also contributed to another study, on T cells in Graves' hyperthyroidism and ophthalmopathy.

Here the sequenced sample was peripheral blood mononuclear cells (PBMCs), taken at new diagnosis, from a patient treated with antithyroid drugs. The receptors originated from a woman aged 25 to 39 with Graves disease.

This clonotype showed up just once. Possible read error: a much larger clone is one base away. V gene TRBV6-2 or TRBV6-3 combines with J gene TRBJ1-2, with D possibly being TRBD1 (6 bases). V lost 6 bases and J 4 bases, leaving 18 bases between the germline ends. From germline, CDR1 is MNHEY and CDR2 SVGEGT. CDR3 length: 15 amino acids. The CDR3 protein is CASRNRARTSYGYTF. The CDR3 nucleotides read TGTGCCAGCAGGAACAGGGCCCGGACTAGCTATGGCTACACCTTC.

A few counts support this clonotype. The chain uses TRBV24-1 and TRBJ1-1; D is undetermined. The CDR3 runs 12 residues. CDR1 and CDR2 from the germline V gene are KGHDR and SFDVKD. Trimming removed 5 bases from V and 8 bases from J, with 11 bases in between. The CDR3 reads CATSAPSGEAFF. CDR3 DNA sequence: TGTGCCACCAGTGCCCCTTCGGGCGAAGCTTTCTTT.

The chain's CDR3 is CASSIPGRANTDTQYF. CDR3 nucleotides: TGTGCCAGCAGCATTCCGGGACGGGCGAACACAGATACGCAGTATTTT. This chain connects TRBV5-4 to TRBJ2-3; perhaps D is TRBD1 or TRBD2 (5 bases each). V dropped 4 bases and J dropped 2 bases, with 17 bases sitting between them. Germline loops: CDR1 SGHNT, CDR2 YYREEE (reference sequence). CDR3 size: 16 residues.

This clonotype was detected many times. This chain connects TRBV18 to TRBJ2-1; maybe TRBD2 (5 bases). The germline V and J ends were trimmed by 3 bases and 0 bases, with 12 bases remaining between them. Germline CDR1 reads KGHSH; CDR2 reads LQKENI. CDR3 size: 16 residues. CDR3 loop: CASSPFTRGSYNEQFF. The CDR3 DNA follows: TGTGCCAGCTCACCTTTCACTAGAGGCTCCTACAATGAGCAGTTCTTC.

This clonotype showed up many times. This chain uses TRBV11-2 with TRBJ2-2; D remains ambiguous. The CDR3 contains 14 residues. The V and J ends lost 5 bases and 3 bases respectively, with 10 bases between them. The germline CDR1 and CDR2 sequences are SGHAT and FQNNGV. The DNA for the CDR3 is TGTGCCAGCAGCGATTCCATGTACACCGGGGAGCTGTTTTTT. This encodes CASSDSMYTGELFF.

This clonotype has ten or more counts. The chain has TRBV12-3 or TRBV12-4 and TRBJ2-1; D is possibly TRBD1 (5 bases). The V end was cut by 5 bases, the J end by 2 bases, with 13 bases between. This CDR3 comprises 15 residues. CDR3 nucleotides: TGTGCCAGCAGTGAACAGGACGGGCCCTACAATGAGCAGTTCTTC. Translation gives CASSEQDGPYNEQFF.

This chain joins TRBV19 and TRBJ1-1, with a tentative D call TRBD1 (6 bases). Trimming pared 1 base from V and 1 base from J, leaving 13 bases between. The germline CDR1 and CDR2 sequences are LNHDA and SQIVND (reference sequence). The CDR3 has 16 amino acids. The CDR3 region is CASSIVQGMGNTEAFF. CDR3 nucleotide sequence: TGTGCCAGTAGTATAGTCCAGGGGATGGGGAACACTGAAGCTTTCTTT.

For this clonotype: This may be a read error: a much more frequent sequence differs by one nucleotide. The genes are TRBV7-9 and TRBJ2-7, with D possibly being TRBD1 or TRBD2 (5 bases each). V dropped 5 bases and J dropped 2 bases, with 16 bases sitting between them. The CDR3 runs to 15 residues. Germline values: CDR1 SEHNR, CDR2 FQNEAQ (reference sequence). DNA of the CDR3: TGTGCCAGCAGCCCCGGACTGACAGTCCCCTACGAGCAGTACTTC. Its translation: CASSPGLTVPYEQYF.

The gene calls are TRBV4-1 and TRBJ2-4; TRBD2 aligns across 8 bases. V gave up 0 bases and J gave up 4 bases; unmatched junction bases: 20. Germline assignment: CDR1 MGHRA and CDR2 YSYEKL. This CDR3 spans 21 amino acids. The CDR3 sequence is CASSQDRVINSSGTRKNIQYF. In DNA, the CDR3 is TGCGCCAGCAGCCAAGATCGGGTAATAAATAGCTCCGGGACTAGGAAAAACATTCAGTACTTC.

Only a few counts were recorded for this clonotype. V gene TRBV12-5 combines with J gene TRBJ2-5; the match to TRBD2 covers 11 bases. CDR3 length: 14 residues. J was trimmed by 3 bases and V by 7 bases; bases with no gene match: 4. The V gene's germline CDR1 is LGHNT and CDR2 FRNRAP. The chain's CDR3 is CASALSGREETQYF. DNA for the CDR3: TGTGCTAGTGCCCTTAGCGGGAGGGAAGAGACCCAGTACTTC.

The V gene is TRBV5-5, the J gene TRBJ2-3; TRBD2 agrees at 14 bases. The CDR3 sequence is 17 residues long. Germline V gene data show CDR1 as SGHKS and CDR2 as YYEKEE (reference sequence). V lost 4 bases and J lost 3; bases outside the gene matches: 7. Written as DNA, the CDR3 is TGTGCCAGCAGCCCGGGACTAGCGGGAGTGCTGACAGATACGCAGTATTTT. Protein sequence: CASSPGLAGVLTDTQYF.

This clonotype was seen a handful of times. The J gene is TRBJ2-1, the V gene TRBV20-1, with D perhaps matching TRBD2 (5 bases). The CDR3 is 15 amino acids. V was clipped by 5 bases and J by 6 bases, with 20 bases between them. Germline CDR1 and CDR2: DFQATT and SNEGSKA (reference sequence). For the CDR3, the DNA is TGCAGTGCTCGCCGAGCGGAAGAGGTACGCAATGAGCAGTTCTTC. Amino acids: CSARRAEEVRNEQFF.

Many counts were recorded for this clonotype. The rearrangement joins TRBV20-1 to TRBJ2-3; no definite D call. Trimming shortened V by 3 bases and J by 0 bases, and 7 bases separated the two germline ends. The length of the CDR3 is 13 residues. The V gene's germline CDR1 is DFQATT and CDR2 SNEGSKA (reference sequence). The CDR3 sequence: CSASMASTDTQYF. CDR3 nucleotides: TGCAGTGCTAGCATGGCTAGCACAGATACGCAGTATTTT.

This clonotype was detected ten times or more. The chain links TRBV5-6 to TRBJ1-1, with TRBD1 identical over 7 bases. J gave up 0 bases and V 3 bases, and 2 bases lay outside the gene matches. Germline CDR1 reads SGHDT; CDR2 reads YYEEEE. The CDR3 consists of 14 residues. The chain's CDR3 is CASSWGQLNTEAFF. CDR3 nucleotide sequence: TGTGCCAGCAGCTGGGGACAGCTGAACACTGAAGCTTTCTTT.

This clonotype has more than one count but fewer than ten. J is TRBJ2-5 and V is TRBV29-1, with TRBD1 matching 7 bases. This CDR3 has 14 amino acids. Germline lookup yields CDR1 SQVTM and CDR2 ANQGSEA. V was clipped by 0 bases and J by 4 bases; unmatched bases: 5. CDR3 in amino acids: CSVEDHRGGETQYF. In DNA form, the CDR3 reads TGCAGCGTTGAAGACCACAGGGGTGGAGAGACCCAGTACTTC. Full variable domain (outside the CDR3, taken from reference TRBV29-1 and TRBJ2-5): SAVISQKPSRDICQRGTSLTIQCQVDSQVTMMFWYRQQPGQSLTLIATANQGSEATYESGFVIDKFPISRPNLTFSTLTVSNMSPEDSSIYLCSVEDHRGGETQYFGPGTRLLVL.

This clonotype was found many times. This sequence joins TRBV7-9 and TRBJ2-5; D is ambiguous. The CDR3 has 14 amino acids. V was trimmed by 2 bases and J by 2 bases, leaving 9 bases between them. Germline values: CDR1 SEHNR, CDR2 FQNEAQ (reference sequence). This CDR3 reads CASSLFVEQETQYF. The CDR3 region has the DNA TGTGCCAGCAGCTTATTCGTGGAACAAGAGACCCAGTACTTC.